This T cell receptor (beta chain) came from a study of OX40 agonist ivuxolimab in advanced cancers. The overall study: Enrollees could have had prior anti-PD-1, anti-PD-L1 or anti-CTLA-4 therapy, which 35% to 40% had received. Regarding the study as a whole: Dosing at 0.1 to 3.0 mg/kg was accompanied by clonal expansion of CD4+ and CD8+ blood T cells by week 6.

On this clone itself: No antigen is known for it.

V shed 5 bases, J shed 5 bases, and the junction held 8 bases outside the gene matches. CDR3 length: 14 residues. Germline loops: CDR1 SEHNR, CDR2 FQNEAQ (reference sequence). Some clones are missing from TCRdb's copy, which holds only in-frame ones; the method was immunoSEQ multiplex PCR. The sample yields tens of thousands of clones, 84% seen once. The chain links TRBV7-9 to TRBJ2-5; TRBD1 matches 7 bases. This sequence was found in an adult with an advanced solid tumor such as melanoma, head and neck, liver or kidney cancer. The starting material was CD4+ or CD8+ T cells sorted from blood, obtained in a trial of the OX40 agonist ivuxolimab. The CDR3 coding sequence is TGTGCCAGCAGCCCCTCCGGGACAGCCGAGACCCAGTACTTC. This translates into CASSPSGTAETQYF.